This T cell receptor beta chain was observed in a study of T cell repertoires in aging, cancer and after chemotherapy. The wider study: Pre- and post-chemotherapy samples were paired from glioblastoma patients treated with temozolomide-based therapy.

In the case of this clonotype: Its antigen is not identified.

V lost 6 bases to trimming and J lost 7 bases; unmatched junction nucleotides: 5. This CDR3 comprises 14 residues. Germline V gene sequence: CDR1 MNHEY, CDR2 SMNVEV (reference sequence). The template was genomic DNA from peripheral blood, not RNA. Multiplex touch-down PCR with TRB-A/B primers amplified rearranged V-D-J TRB sequences. TCRdb reprocessed the multiplex PCR reads with MiXCR, giving one entry per CDR3 protein. Seen here are approximately 3,000 distinct CDR3 sequences, roughly 42% observed once, and the top ten hold 5% to 6%. Regarding the study as a whole: The repertoire data cannot show anything about immunological memory following chemotherapy.

Material: blood. The chain is built from TRBV27 and TRBJ1-4; 10 bases match TRBD1. The origin of this receptor is a human donor with a solid tumor. DNA for the CDR3: TGTGCCAGCAGCGACAGGGGGCGAGGTGAAAAACTGTTTTTT. It translates to CASSDRGRGEKLFF.